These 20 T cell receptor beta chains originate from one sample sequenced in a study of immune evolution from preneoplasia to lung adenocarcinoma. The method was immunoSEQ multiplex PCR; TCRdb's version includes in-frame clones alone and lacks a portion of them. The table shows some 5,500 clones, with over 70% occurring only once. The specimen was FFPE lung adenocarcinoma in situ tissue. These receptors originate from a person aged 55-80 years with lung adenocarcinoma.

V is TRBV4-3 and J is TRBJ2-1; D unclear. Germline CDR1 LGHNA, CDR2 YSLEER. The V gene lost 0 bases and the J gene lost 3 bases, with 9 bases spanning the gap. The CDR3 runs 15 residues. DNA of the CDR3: TGCGCCAGCAGCCAAGAACCCGATAGCTACAATGAGCAGTTCTTC. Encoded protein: CASSQEPDSYNEQFF.

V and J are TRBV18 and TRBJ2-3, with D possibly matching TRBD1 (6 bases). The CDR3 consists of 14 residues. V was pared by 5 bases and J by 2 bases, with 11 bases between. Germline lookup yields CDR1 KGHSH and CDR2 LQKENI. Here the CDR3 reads CASSKQGNTDTQYF. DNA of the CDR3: TGTGCCAGCTCAAAGCAGGGGAACACAGATACGCAGTATTTT.

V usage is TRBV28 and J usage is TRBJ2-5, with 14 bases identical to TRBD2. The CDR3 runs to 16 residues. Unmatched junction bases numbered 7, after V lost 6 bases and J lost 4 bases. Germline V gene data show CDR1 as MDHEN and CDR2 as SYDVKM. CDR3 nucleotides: TGTGCCAGCAGCCGACTAGCGGGGGGGCCGGGAGAGACCCAGTACTTC. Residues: CASSRLAGGPGETQYF. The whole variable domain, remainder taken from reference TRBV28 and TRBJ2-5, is DVKVTQSSRYLVKRTGEKVFLECVQDMDHENMFWYRQDPGLGLRLIYFSYDVKMKEKGDIPEGYSVSREKKERFSLILESASTNQTSMYLCASSRLAGGPGETQYFGPGTRLLVL.

The CDR3 DNA reads TGTGCCAGCAGGCCAGGAGGGGATAGCTCCTACGAGCAGTACTTC. Its protein is CASRPGGDSSYEQYF. The V call is TRBV28, the J call TRBJ2-7, with D maybe TRBD2 (6 bases). This CDR3 comprises 15 residues. Germline V gene lookup returns CDR1 MDHEN and CDR2 SYDVKM. V was cut by 6 bases and J by 0 bases, with 15 bases left in between.

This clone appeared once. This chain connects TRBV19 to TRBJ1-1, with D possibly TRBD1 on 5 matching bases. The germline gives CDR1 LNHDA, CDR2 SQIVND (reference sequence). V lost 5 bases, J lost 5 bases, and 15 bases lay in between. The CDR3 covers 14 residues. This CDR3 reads CASSFPGTRTEAFF. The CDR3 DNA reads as TGTGCCAGTAGTTTCCCCGGGACGCGAACTGAAGCTTTCTTT.

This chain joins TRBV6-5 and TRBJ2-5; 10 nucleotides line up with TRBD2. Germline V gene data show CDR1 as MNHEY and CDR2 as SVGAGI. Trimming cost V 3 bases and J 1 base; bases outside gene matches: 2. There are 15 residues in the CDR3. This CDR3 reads CASSYSGGLQETQYF. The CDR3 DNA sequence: TGTGCCAGCAGTTATAGCGGGGGGCTCCAAGAGACCCAGTACTTC.

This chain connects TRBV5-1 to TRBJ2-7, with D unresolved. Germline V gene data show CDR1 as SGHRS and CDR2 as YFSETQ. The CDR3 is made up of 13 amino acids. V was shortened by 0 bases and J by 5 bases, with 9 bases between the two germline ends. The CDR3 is CASSLVRSDEQYF. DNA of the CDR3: TGCGCCAGCAGCTTGGTGAGGAGCGACGAGCAGTACTTC.

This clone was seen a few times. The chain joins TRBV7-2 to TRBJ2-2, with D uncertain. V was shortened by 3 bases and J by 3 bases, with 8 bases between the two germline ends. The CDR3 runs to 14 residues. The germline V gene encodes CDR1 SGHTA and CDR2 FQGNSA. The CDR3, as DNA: TGTGCCAGCAGCTTCGAAACAGACACCGGGGAGCTGTTTTTT. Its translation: CASSFETDTGELFF.

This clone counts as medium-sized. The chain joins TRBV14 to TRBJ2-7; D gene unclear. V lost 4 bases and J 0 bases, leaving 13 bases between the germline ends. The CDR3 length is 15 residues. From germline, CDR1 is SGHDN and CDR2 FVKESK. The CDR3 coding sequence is TGTGCCAGCAGCCCCCGGACGGCTGACTCCTACGAGCAGTACTTC. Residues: CASSPRTADSYEQYF.

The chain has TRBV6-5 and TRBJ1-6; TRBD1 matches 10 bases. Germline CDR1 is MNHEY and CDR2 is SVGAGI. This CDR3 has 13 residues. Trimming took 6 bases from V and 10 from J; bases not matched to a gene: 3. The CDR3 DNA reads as TGTGCCAGCAGGACGACAGGGGGCTCACCCCTCCACTTT. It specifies CASRTTGGSPLHF.

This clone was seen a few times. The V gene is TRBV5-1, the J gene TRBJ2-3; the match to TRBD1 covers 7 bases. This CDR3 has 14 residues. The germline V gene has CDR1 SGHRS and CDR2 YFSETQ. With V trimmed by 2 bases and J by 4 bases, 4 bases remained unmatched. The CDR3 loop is CASSFGQGADTQYF. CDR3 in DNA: TGCGCCAGCAGCTTCGGGCAGGGGGCAGATACGCAGTATTTT.

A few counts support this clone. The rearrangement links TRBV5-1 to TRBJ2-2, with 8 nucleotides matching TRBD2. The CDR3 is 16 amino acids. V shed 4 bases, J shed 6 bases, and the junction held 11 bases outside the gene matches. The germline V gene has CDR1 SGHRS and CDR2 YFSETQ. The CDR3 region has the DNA TGCGCCAGCAGCACAGGCGGTGCGGGGGGTCCCGGGGAGCTGTTTTTT. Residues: CASSTGGAGGPGELFF.

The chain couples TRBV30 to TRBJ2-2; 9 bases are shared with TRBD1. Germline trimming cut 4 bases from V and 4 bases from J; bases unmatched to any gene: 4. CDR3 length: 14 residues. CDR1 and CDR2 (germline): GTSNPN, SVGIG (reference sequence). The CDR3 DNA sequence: TGTGCCTGGACCCGGGACAGGGCCACCGGGGAGCTGTTTTTT. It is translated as CAWTRDRATGELFF.

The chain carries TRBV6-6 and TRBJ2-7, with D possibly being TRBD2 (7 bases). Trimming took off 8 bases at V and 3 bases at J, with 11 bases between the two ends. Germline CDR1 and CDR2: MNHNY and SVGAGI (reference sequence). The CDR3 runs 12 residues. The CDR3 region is CASGGGGYEQYF. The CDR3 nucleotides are TGTGCCAGCGGAGGGGGGGGCTACGAGCAGTACTTC.

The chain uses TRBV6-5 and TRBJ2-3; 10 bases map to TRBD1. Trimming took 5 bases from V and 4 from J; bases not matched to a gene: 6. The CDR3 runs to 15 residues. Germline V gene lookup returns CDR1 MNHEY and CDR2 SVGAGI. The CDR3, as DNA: TGTGCCAGCAGTAAGGGACAGGGGAAACCAGATACGCAGTATTTT. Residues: CASSKGQGKPDTQYF.

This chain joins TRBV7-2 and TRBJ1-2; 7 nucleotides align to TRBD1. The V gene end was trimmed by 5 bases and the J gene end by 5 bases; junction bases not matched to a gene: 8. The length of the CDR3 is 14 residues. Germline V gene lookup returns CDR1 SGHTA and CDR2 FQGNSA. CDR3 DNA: TGTGCCAGCAGCGAACCACAGGGGCCTTATGGCTACACCTTC. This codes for CASSEPQGPYGYTF.

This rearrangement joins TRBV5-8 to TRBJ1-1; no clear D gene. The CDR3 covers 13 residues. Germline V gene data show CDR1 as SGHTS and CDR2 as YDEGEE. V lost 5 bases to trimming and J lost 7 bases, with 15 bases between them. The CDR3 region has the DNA TGTGCCAGCAGTAGGGAGCGCGGGGATGAAGCTTTCTTT. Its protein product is CASSRERGDEAFF.

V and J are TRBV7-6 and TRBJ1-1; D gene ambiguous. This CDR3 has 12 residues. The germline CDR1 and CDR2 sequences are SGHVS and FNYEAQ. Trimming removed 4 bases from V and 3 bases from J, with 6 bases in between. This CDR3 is CASSSPDTEAFF. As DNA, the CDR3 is TGTGCCAGCAGCTCACCGGACACTGAAGCTTTCTTT.

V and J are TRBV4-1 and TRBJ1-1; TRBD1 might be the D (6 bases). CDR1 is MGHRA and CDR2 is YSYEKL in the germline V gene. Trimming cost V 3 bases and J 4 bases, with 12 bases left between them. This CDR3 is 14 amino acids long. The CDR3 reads CASSHQGLGTEAFF. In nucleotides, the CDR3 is TGCGCCAGCAGCCACCAGGGGCTCGGCACTGAAGCTTTCTTT.

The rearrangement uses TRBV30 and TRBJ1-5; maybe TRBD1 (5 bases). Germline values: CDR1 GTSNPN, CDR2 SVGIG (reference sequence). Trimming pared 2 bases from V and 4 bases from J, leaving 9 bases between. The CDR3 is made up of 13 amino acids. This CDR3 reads CAWSSTENQPQHF. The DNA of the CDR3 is TGTGCCTGGAGTTCGACAGAGAATCAGCCCCAGCATTTT.